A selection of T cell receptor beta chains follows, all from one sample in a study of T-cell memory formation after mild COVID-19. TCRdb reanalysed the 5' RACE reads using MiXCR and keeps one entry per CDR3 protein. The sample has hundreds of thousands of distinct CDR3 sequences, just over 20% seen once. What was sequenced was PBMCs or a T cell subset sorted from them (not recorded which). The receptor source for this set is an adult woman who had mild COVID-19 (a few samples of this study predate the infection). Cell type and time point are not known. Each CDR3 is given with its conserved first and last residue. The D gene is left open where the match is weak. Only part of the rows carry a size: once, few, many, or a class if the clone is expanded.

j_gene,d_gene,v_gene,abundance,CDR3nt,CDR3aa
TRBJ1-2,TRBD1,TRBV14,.,TGTGCCAGCAGCTACGGACAGGACTACACCTTC,CASSYGQDYTF
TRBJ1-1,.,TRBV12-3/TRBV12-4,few,TGTGCCAGCAGTAGGGTGGCGGGCACTGAAGCTTTCTTT,CASSRVAGTEAFF
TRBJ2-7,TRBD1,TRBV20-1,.,TGCAGTGCTAGATCCCCCGGGACAGGTATTTACGAGCAGTACTTC,CSARSPGTGIYEQYF
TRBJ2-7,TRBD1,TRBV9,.,TGTGCCAGCAGCGCAACAGGGGGCGCAGAATATAGGCAGTACTTC,CASSATGGAEYRQYF
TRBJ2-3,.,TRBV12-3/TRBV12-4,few,TGTGCCAGCAGTTGGGACTCCCCAAATGAGCAGTATTTT,CASSWDSPNEQYF
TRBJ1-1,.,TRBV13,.,TGTGCCAGCAGCTTGGTCCCACGGTTCAACACTGAAGCTTTCTTT,CASSLVPRFNTEAFF
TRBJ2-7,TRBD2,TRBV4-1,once,TGCGCCAGCAGCCTACCCCGGGGGGATGAGCAGTACTTC,CASSLPRGDEQYF
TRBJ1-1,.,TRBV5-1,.,TGCGCCAGCAGCTTGCGCTCGGGGGGCGCGTATACTGAAGCTTTCTTT,CASSLRSGGAYTEAFF
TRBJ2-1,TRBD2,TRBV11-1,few,TGTGCCAGCAGCCTAGCGGAAGCCTACAATGAGCAGTTCTTC,CASSLAEAYNEQFF
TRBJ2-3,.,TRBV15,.,TGTGCCACCAGCAAGGCCAGCTCGTCTTGGGATACGCAGTATTTT,CATSKASSSWDTQYF
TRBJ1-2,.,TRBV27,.,TGTGCCAGCAGAAGGTCGGGGGGCGCAACTAACTATGGCTACACCTTC,CASRRSGGATNYGYTF
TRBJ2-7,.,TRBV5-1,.,TGCGCCAGCAGCTTGAATTTTGGGTCCTACGAGCAGTACTTC,CASSLNFGSYEQYF
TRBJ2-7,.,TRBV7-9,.,TGTGCCAGCAGCCCCCACCCAGACATCTACGAGCAGTACTTC,CASSPHPDIYEQYF
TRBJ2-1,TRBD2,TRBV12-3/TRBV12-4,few,TGTGCCAGCAGCTTTTCCAGCGGGACGGGGAGGTTCTTC,CASSFSSGTGRFF